A single sample is the source of the 18 T cell receptor beta chains below, sequenced in a study of shared clonotypes between healthy human individuals. Here immunoSEQ multiplex PCR was the method, and the copy in TCRdb shows in-frame clones only, minus some. This sample yields nearly 1,000,000 clones, of which roughly 72% are seen a single time; approximately 1.5% belongs to the top ten. Sequences were obtained from memory CD4+ T cells sorted from blood. The subset was: CD45RA-negative fraction. The receptors here all came from a young man in good health.

This clone was observed a single time. The rearrangement uses TRBV5-8 and TRBJ2-7; tentative D call: TRBD1 (5 bases). The CDR3 has 14 residues. Trimming removed 0 bases at V and 3 bases at J, with 10 bases between. Germline V CDR1 and CDR2: SGHTS, YDEGEE. CDR3: CASSLGQKNYEQYF. The CDR3 DNA follows: TGTGCCAGCAGCTTGGGACAGAAAAACTACGAGCAGTACTTC.

The genes are TRBV10-3 and TRBJ2-1, with 12 bases matching TRBD2. CDR3 length: 15 residues. With 3 bases clipped from V and 8 bases from J, the junction kept 5 bases outside the gene matches. CDR1 and CDR2 (germline): ENHRY, SYGVKD. DNA of the CDR3: TGTGCCATCAGTGAACTAGCGGGAGGCGGGGATGAGCAGTTCTTC. It specifies CAISELAGGGDEQFF.

The V and J genes are TRBV5-5 and TRBJ1-5; no definite D call. The germline V gene encodes CDR1 SGHKS and CDR2 YYEKEE (reference sequence). The CDR3 contains 15 residues. The V end was cut by 4 bases, the J end by 1 base, with 12 bases between. CDR3: CASSADPRSNQPQHF. CDR3 DNA: TGTGCCAGCAGCGCCGATCCCCGCAGCAATCAGCCCCAGCATTTT.

This chain's CDR3 is CATRRGQAVRSTGELFF. For the CDR3, the DNA is TGTGCCACGAGGAGAGGACAGGCTGTTAGGAGCACCGGGGAGCTGTTTTTT. J is TRBJ2-2 and V is TRBV19; 7 nucleotides match TRBD1. The CDR3 is 17 amino acids. Unmatched junction bases numbered 18, after V lost 10 bases and J lost 4 bases. In germline, CDR1 is LNHDA, CDR2 SQIVND (reference sequence).

The chain is built from TRBV30 and TRBJ2-3, with D perhaps TRBD2 (6 bases). Germline V gene lookup returns CDR1 GTSNPN and CDR2 SVGIG (reference sequence). The CDR3 runs to 14 residues. V was clipped by 3 bases and J by 2 bases, with 12 bases between them. The CDR3 here is CAWRAGRNTDTQYF. The CDR3 DNA reads as TGTGCCTGGAGGGCGGGACGGAACACAGATACGCAGTATTTT.

CDR3 nucleotide sequence: TGTGCCAGCAGCTTGGCAAGTCCCACGGGAAACACCATATATTTT. Its translation is CASSLASPTGNTIYF. The rearrangement links TRBV5-4 to TRBJ1-3; no clear D gene. V lost 0 bases to trimming and J lost 4 bases, with 11 bases between them. The germline gives CDR1 SGHNT, CDR2 YYREEE (reference sequence). This CDR3 has 15 residues.

This rearrangement joins TRBV10-2 to TRBJ1-1, with 8 bases aligning to TRBD1. The J segment lost 5 bases and the V segment lost 5 bases, leaving 4 bases of the junction unmatched. CDR3 length: 13 residues. From germline, CDR1 is WSHSY and CDR2 SAAADI. The CDR3 DNA follows: TGCGCCAGCAGTAGAGACAGGGGAACTGAAGCTTTCTTT. Protein sequence: CASSRDRGTEAFF.

The chain uses TRBV5-1 and TRBJ2-5, with D perhaps TRBD2 (5 bases). Germline CDR1 SGHRS, CDR2 YFSETQ. V was pared by 5 bases and J by 4 bases, with 15 bases between. This CDR3 contains 14 residues. The CDR3 DNA sequence: TGCGCCAGCAGAGAACCTAGCCCCGCAGAGACCCAGTACTTC. Its translation: CASREPSPAETQYF.

The rearrangement joins TRBV2 to TRBJ2-2; D gene uncertain. Trimming pared 5 bases from V and 2 bases from J, leaving 9 bases between. The V gene's germline CDR1 is SNHLY and CDR2 FYNNEI. The CDR3 extends over 14 amino acids. In nucleotides, the CDR3 is TGTGCCAGCAGTTTTCCGGGCAACACCGGGGAGCTGTTTTTT. Amino acid sequence: CASSFPGNTGELFF.

This clone was picked up a small number of times. This chain joins TRBV6-6 and TRBJ2-1, with a weak D call TRBD2 (5 bases). Trimming took 0 bases from V and 4 from J, leaving 13 bases between them. CDR1 is MNHNY and CDR2 is SVGAGI in the germline V gene (reference sequence). This CDR3 is 16 amino acids long. The CDR3 protein is CASSYSLADTYNEQFF. In DNA form, the CDR3 reads TGTGCCAGCAGTTACTCGCTAGCCGATACTTACAATGAGCAGTTCTTC.

The J gene is TRBJ2-7, the V gene TRBV9, with D perhaps matching TRBD1 or TRBD2 (5 bases each). Germline lookup yields CDR1 SGDLS and CDR2 YYNGEE. V dropped 4 bases and J dropped 6 bases, with 20 bases sitting between them. CDR3 length: 15 amino acids. The CDR3 bases are TGTGCCAGCAGCCGCATTGGGACGCTCTCTGGCGAGCAGTACTTC. Residues: CASSRIGTLSGEQYF.

The rearrangement links TRBV5-8 to TRBJ2-1, with 7 bases identical to TRBD2. Germline V lookup: CDR1 SGHTS, CDR2 YDEGEE. V gave up 0 bases and J gave up 7 bases; unmatched junction bases: 10. The CDR3 is 16 residues long. The CDR3 here is CASSLAGRGSINEQFF. The CDR3 nucleotides are TGTGCCAGCAGCTTGGCAGGGAGGGGATCAATAAATGAGCAGTTCTTC.

This chain uses TRBV30 with TRBJ1-2; D may be TRBD1 (5 bases). The CDR3 totals 16 residues. Trimming shortened V by 1 base and J by 4 bases, and 19 bases separated the two germline ends. Germline CDR1 is GTSNPN and CDR2 is SVGIG (reference sequence). The CDR3 protein is CAWSGLGRQGIYGYTF. CDR3 sequence (DNA): TGTGCCTGGAGTGGCCTGGGTCGCCAGGGAATCTATGGCTACACCTTC. Based on the CDR3 plus reference TRBV30 and TRBJ1-2, the full variable domain is SQTIHQWPATLVQPVGSPLSLECTVEGTSNPNLYWYRQAAGRGLQLLFYSVGIGQISSEVPQNLSASRPQDRQFILSSKKLLLSDSGFYLCAWSGLGRQGIYGYTFGSGTRLTVV.

With regard to this clone: The same CDR3 also results from other DNA sequences found in this sample. The chain joins TRBV20-1 to TRBJ2-5; no firm D call. The CDR3 loop spans 10 amino acids. CDR1 is DFQATT and CDR2 is SNEGSKA in the germline V gene (reference sequence). Trimming removed 3 bases from V and 1 base from J, with 0 bases in between. The CDR3 bases are TGCAGTGCTAGCCAAGAGACCCAGTACTTC. Its protein is CSASQETQYF.

The chain combines TRBV18 with TRBJ2-2, with D perhaps matching TRBD1 or TRBD2 (5 bases each). The CDR3 is 14 residues long. The ends were cut back, 3 bases at V and 4 bases at J, with 9 bases in the middle. The germline gives CDR1 KGHSH, CDR2 LQKENI. This CDR3 reads CASSPAGGTGELFF. DNA for the CDR3: TGTGCCAGCTCACCGGCTGGGGGCACCGGGGAGCTGTTTTTT.

This clone came up once. The rearrangement uses TRBV7-9 and TRBJ1-1; possibly TRBD1 for D (5 bases). V lost 2 bases, J lost 3 bases, and 13 bases lay in between. The V gene's germline CDR1 is SEHNR and CDR2 FQNEAQ (reference sequence). The CDR3 length is 15 residues. CDR3 amino acids: CASSLRSGTHTEAFF. The CDR3 bases are TGTGCCAGCAGCTTACGTTCTGGGACCCACACTGAAGCTTTCTTT.

The chain couples TRBV5-1 to TRBJ1-6, with TRBD1 identical over 7 bases. CDR3 size: 16 residues. J was trimmed by 7 bases and V by 0 bases; bases with no gene match: 7. CDR1 SGHRS and CDR2 YFSETQ come from the germline V gene. The CDR3 DNA sequence: TGCGCCAGCAGCTTGGGATGGGACAGCTCAAATTCACCCCTCCACTTT. Protein sequence: CASSLGWDSSNSPLHF. The full variable domain, its missing parts supplied by reference TRBV5-1 and TRBJ1-6, is KAGVTQTPRYLIKTRGQQVTLSCSPISGHRSVSWYQQTPGQGLQFLFEYFSETQRNKGNFPGRFSGRQFSNSRSEMNVSTLELGDSALYLCASSLGWDSSNSPLHFGNGTRLTVT.

The rearrangement joins TRBV5-3 to TRBJ2-1, with 9 positions matching TRBD2. TRBV5-3 is given ORF status, its function remaining uncertain. CDR3 length equals 15 residues. The junction had 5 bases not matched to a gene; V was cut back by 3 bases and J by 4 bases. CDR3 coding DNA: TGTGCCAGAAGCTGTAGCGGGGGATTTTACAATGAGCAGTTCTTC. Its translation is CARSCSGGFYNEQFF.